This T cell receptor (beta chain) derives from a study of cytomegalovirus exposure and HLA in healthy donors. Study summary: Early release data held some 80 million unique TCRs from HLA-typed donors.

The CDR3 length is 16 residues. Germline values: CDR1 SNHLY, CDR2 FYNNEI. V was clipped by 5 bases and J by 1 base; unmatched bases: 7. Primers: 60 Vbeta forward and 13 Jbeta reverse. The data were produced by immunoSEQ multiplex PCR, yet TCRdb's version contains in-frame clones alone and is incomplete. The sample has roughly 190,000 clones, roughly 86% seen once; the top ten hold 1.5% to 2%. This clone was seen at least ten times. The sequence was collected from a woman between 18 and 30 years old in good health and CMV-seronegative. This chain uses TRBV2 with TRBJ1-4; 7 bases are a match to TRBD1. The source material was PBMCs. In DNA form, the CDR3 reads TGTGCCAGCAGTTCACAGGGGAAAGGAACTAATGAAAAACTGTTTTTT. Translated, it gives CASSSQGKGTNEKLFF.